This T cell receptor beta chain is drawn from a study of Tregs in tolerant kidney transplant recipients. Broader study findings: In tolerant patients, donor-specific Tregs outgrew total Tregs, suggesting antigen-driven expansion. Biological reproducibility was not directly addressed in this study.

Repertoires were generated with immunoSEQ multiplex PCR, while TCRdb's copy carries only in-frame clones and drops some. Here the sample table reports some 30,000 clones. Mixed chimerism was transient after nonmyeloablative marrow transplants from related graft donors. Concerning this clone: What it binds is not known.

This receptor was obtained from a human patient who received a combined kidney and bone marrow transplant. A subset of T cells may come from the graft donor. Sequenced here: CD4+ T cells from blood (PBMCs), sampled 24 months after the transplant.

CDR3 bases read: TGCGCCAGCAGCTTGGAGGTGGGCACAGATACG. Its translation is CASSLEVGTDT. The entire CDR3 protein reads CASSLEVGTDTQYF. This chain connects TRBV5-1 to TRBJ2-3, with D unresolved. The read stops 3 residues short of the end of the CDR3; the missing end is completed from the germline J gene. The V gene's germline CDR1 is SGHRS and CDR2 YFSETQ. CDR3 size: 14 residues. V was cut by 0 bases and J by 1 base, with 6 bases left in between.